This T cell receptor (beta chain) is from a study of cytotoxic CD8 clonotypes in ibrutinib-treated CLL. In regard to this clone: Its antigen is unidentified.

Deep sequencing aimed at 1 in 200,000 to 1 in 1 million T cells' resolution. The method was immunoSEQ multiplex PCR; TCRdb's version includes in-frame clones alone and lacks a portion of them. The table lists 270,000 or so clones, around 69% of them singletons, with roughly 6% in the top ten. The CDR3 is 15 amino acids. Trimming took 1 base from V and 2 from J, leaving 9 bases between them. Per the germline V gene, CDR1 is SNHLY and CDR2 is FYNNEI. Points from the study as a whole: Clonality rose at ibrutinib response, held steady in sustained remission, and fell toward baseline at progression. The times at which samples were taken varied between sustained-remission and progressing patients.

Frozen-stored PBMCs produced approximately 1.9 micrograms of genomic DNA for TCR beta libraries. The sequence was obtained from a human donor with chronic lymphocytic leukemia. The specimen was PBMCs, collected at disease progression, from a patient treated with ibrutinib. The rearrangement uses TRBV2 and TRBJ1-5; D uncertain. The DNA for the CDR3 is TGTGCCAGCAGTGAAGTAGGGTTCGGCAATCAGCCCCAGCATTTT. This gives the protein CASSEVGFGNQPQHF.